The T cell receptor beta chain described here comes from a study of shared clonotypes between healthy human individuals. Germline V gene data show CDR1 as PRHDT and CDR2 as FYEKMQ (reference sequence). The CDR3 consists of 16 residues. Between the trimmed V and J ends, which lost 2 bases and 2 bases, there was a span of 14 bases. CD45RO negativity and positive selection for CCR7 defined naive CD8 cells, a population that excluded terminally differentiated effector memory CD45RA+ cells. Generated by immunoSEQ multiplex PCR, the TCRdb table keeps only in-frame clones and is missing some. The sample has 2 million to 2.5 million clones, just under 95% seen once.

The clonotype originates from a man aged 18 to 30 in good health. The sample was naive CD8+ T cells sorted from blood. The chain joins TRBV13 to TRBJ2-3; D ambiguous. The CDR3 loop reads CASSLTDSLTTDTQYF. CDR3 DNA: TGTGCCAGCAGCTTAACCGACTCCTTAACCACAGATACGCAGTATTTT.